This T cell receptor beta chain was recovered during a study of early stage breast cancer tumors (dated by TCRdb to 2017 to 2019). Regarding the complete study: Of the roughly 17 invasive breast tumors, about 13 were found to be estrogen receptor-positive, progesterone receptor-positive and HER2-negative. The samples as a whole yielded 2 million to 3 million detected templates, corresponding to nearly 1,100,000 unique clonotypes. On average, each sample got around 10-fold read coverage. Of the roughly twelve ER+/PR+/HER2- tumors, eight were classified as invasive ductal carcinomas and four as invasive lobular carcinomas. Study-wide findings and limitations: Tumors showed 2 to 2.5-fold higher T cell density and higher clonality than adjacent normal breast tissue. Repertoires from blood resembled normal breast more closely than tumor, and using blood as a reference for each tissue separated tumor from normal in about 90% of the 16 patients. Enriched TCRB sequences shared across patients were found to be mostly commonly generated sequences that were unlikely to play an important role in the tumor microenvironment. The small cohort size prevented analysis by tumor subtype. Chain pairing and functional markers such as CD4, CD8 and FOXP3 were not captured by bulk genomic DNA sequencing of unsorted cells.

The study profiled bulk TCR beta-chain repertoires in matched peripheral blood, tumor and adjacent normal breast tissue taken from some 17 patients with early-stage breast cancer. Before surgery, roughly 4.5-10 mL of whole blood was collected into EDTA tubes and then processed within 2 hours. Peripheral blood mononuclear cells were isolated by Ficoll-Paque centrifugation in SepMate-50 tubes. For storage in liquid nitrogen, PBMCs were cryopreserved as aliquots of roughly 2 to 4.5 million cells in around 90% FBS with around 10% DMSO. Genomic DNA was extracted with the Qiagen AllPrep DNA/RNA Mini kit. The germline V gene sets CDR1 to SGHRS and CDR2 to YFSETQ. The junction shows trimming of 0 bases on V and 0 bases on J, plus 10 bases between the germline ends. There are 15 amino acids in the CDR3, from cysteine to phenylalanine inclusive. Just CDR3 DNA is preserved here, 45 bases in frame from base 1.

Each sample was amplified as two independent genomic DNA replicates: roughly 0.5 ug for blood and approximately 1.5 ug for tumor or normal breast. Following the manufacturer's instructions, the ImmunoSeq Intro kit was used to carry out TCRB sequencing on genomic DNA. Multiplex PCR ran around 29 cycles with proprietary primers and spike-in control sequences for absolute quantification. An 87-bp fragment spanning the CDR3 and flanking V and J genes was sequenced with single-end 150-bp reads. Each lane of an Illumina MiSeq running version 3.0 chemistry carried seven multiplexed samples, with two replicates apiece. In the original analysis: Raw data were processed with the vendor's proprietary pipeline, and both replicates were merged into a single result per sample. To define clonotypes, the study grouped productive rearrangements that shared the V-gene family, CDR3 amino acid sequence and J-gene segment. To compute clonality, the normalized Shannon entropy (Pielou evenness) of TCRB abundances was subtracted from 1. To estimate T cell density, the total number of templates was divided by the input cell count, which was inferred from how much DNA went in. Total repertoire diversity and clonality were estimated with Recon using default parameters. Clonotypes with over 0.1% abundance in tumor and at least 32-fold higher abundance in tumor than in normal breast were defined as tumor-enriched. TCRdb took this table from immuneACCESS and kept in-frame rearrangements with V and J called. Such tables lack part of the clones; where checked against another copy, unresolved V genes explain under half of the gap, and the rest is unexplained. The V and J calls and clone size come from that table; D and trimming were worked out from the DNA. This sample holds 30,000 or so clones; around 70% were observed only once. Jointly, the top ten make up 33% of the sample.

In the case of this clone: Its antigen specificity is not known. One base away there is no much larger clone; base qualities are not given.

The receptor comes from a person between 50 and 60 years old with breast cancer. The rearranged chain carries TRBV5-1 and TRBJ2-7; a confident D gene designation cannot be given. The sequenced material came from blood. CDR3 sequence: CASSLASSSSYEQYF. The DNA is as follows: TGCGCCAGCAGCTTGGCCAGCTCCAGCTCCTACGAGCAGTACTTC.